The sequence of this TCR beta chain was determined in a study of T cell repertoires in cytomegalovirus infection (dated by TCRdb to about 2019). Regarding the complete study: Peptide stimulations targeted recently identified HLA-C-restricted CMV epitopes, whose presentation resists viral immunomodulation, together with well-studied HLA-B-restricted epitopes. Because public TCR beta signatures pointed to carriage of CMV infection together with the matching HLA type, the HLA type of each donor mattered for the analysis. Results the study describes overall, beyond this receptor: In both this cohort and an independent cohort of several hundred donors, the cumulative frequency of public TCR beta family members distinguished carriers of CMV infection plus the relevant HLA type. The ex vivo response was dominated by HLA-C-restricted CMV-specific TCR beta clonotypes, which also provided the single most frequent clonotype in two of eight donors.

What the treatment or condition label conveys for this sample: in vitro stimulation with specific CMV peptide epitopes to enrich CMV-specific T cells. These reads were obtained on an Illumina HiSeq 1500. TCRdb applied fastp at Q25 and MiXCR to the public reads, then kept only in-frame beta chains. For every CDR3 protein sequence, its rows merge into one entry that carries the most common genes and DNA. The sample records approximately 50,000 distinct CDR3 sequences, 20% to 25% of which are singletons. The top ten clonotypes cover under 75% of the sample. Trimming at the junction amounts to 3 bases on V and 4 bases on J, and the germline ends lie 10 bases apart. CDR1 is given as SGHVS and CDR2 as FQNEAQ, both from the germline V gene. Counted from cysteine to phenylalanine, this CDR3 has 14 amino acids. Of the read, only the CDR3 DNA is kept; its 42 bases are in frame from base 1. There are a few counts of this clonotype. Its antigen is currently not known. Base qualities are missing; no much larger clone stands one base away.

This sequence uses TRBV7-8 and TRBJ1-5; the D region possibly corresponds to TRBD1 (5 bases align). The source is a human donor in good health (CMV status not recorded). Some clones in this sample may be carry-over from other donors' samples. The sequenced sample was CD8+ T cells from cultured PBMCs, obtained from culture after CMV antigen stimulation. The CDR3 loop reads CASSFGGYNQPQHF. In nucleotides, the sequence is TGTGCCAGCAGCTTCGGGGGGTATAATCAGCCCCAGCATTTT.